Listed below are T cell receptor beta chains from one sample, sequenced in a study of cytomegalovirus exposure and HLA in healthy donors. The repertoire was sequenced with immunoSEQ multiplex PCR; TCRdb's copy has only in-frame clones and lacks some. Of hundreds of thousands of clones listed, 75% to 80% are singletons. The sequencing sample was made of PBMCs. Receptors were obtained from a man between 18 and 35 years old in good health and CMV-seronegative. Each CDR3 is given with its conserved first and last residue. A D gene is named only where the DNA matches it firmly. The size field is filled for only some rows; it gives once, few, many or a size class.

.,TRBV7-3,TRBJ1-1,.,TGTGCCAGCAGCTTAACGCCGCGAGGGGGGAACACTGAAGCTTTCTTT,CASSLTPRGGNTEAFF
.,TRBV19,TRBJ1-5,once,TGTGCCAGTAGTATTTCGGGGTCTAATCAGCCCCAGCATTTT,CASSISGSNQPQHF
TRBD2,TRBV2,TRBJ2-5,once,TGTGCCAGCAGTGATAATCTAGCGGGAGGCCTAGAGGAGACCCAGTACTTC,CASSDNLAGGLEETQYF
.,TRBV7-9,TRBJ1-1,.,TGTGCCAGCAGCTTTTCGACAGGTTCCTCCCCCGAAGCTTTCTTT,CASSFSTGSSPEAFF
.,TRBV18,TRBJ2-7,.,TGTGCCAGCTCACCACCGTCAGGGGCCGAGCAGTACTTC,CASSPPSGAEQYF
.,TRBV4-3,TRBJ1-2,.,TGCGCCAGCAGCCATCAGGGGTGGGATGGCTACACCTTC,CASSHQGWDGYTF
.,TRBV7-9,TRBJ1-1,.,TGTGCCAGCAGCCCCAATATACAGGGTGGCACTGAAGCTTTCTTT,CASSPNIQGGTEAFF
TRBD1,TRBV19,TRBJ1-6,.,TGTGCCAGTAGTGGGGACAGGCAGACAAGGAATTCACCCCTCCACTTT,CASSGDRQTRNSPLHF
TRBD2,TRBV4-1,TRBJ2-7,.,TGCGCCAGCAGCCAAGAACCCCAGCGGGGGTCCGAGCAGTACTTC,CASSQEPQRGSEQYF
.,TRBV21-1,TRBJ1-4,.,TGTGCCAGCAGCAAAGTATCGGGGTCTACTAATGAAAAACTGTTTTTT,CASSKVSGSTNEKLFF
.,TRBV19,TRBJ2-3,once,TGTGCCAGTAGTGTAACAGGCACAGATACGCAGTATTTT,CASSVTGTDTQYF
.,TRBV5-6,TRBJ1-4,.,TGTGCCAGCGGAACAGGTGTGAAAGGACTGTTTTTT,CASGTGVKGLFF
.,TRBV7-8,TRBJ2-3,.,TGTGCCAGCAGCTCCTACACAGATACGCAGTATTTT,CASSSYTDTQYF
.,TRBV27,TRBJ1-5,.,TGTGCCAGCAATAGCGGGACGGGCAGTCAGCCCCAGCATTTT,CASNSGTGSQPQHF
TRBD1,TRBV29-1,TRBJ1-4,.,TGCAGCGTTGGCCGGGACAGGGGAATCGGAAAACTGTTTTTT,CSVGRDRGIGKLFF
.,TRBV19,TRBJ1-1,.,TGTGCCAGTACCAGGGGCGGGGGAGCTTTCTTT,CASTRGGGAFF
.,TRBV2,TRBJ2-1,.,TGTGCCAGCACGGGGAGTCCATACAATGAGCAGTTCTTC,CASTGSPYNEQFF
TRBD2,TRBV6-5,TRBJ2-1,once,TGTGCCAGCAGTTACGGGACTAGCGCTGAGCAGTTCTTC,CASSYGTSAEQFF
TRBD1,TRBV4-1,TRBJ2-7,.,TGCGCCAGCAGCCAAGATATTCCAACAGGGGATGACGAGCAGTACTTC,CASSQDIPTGDDEQYF
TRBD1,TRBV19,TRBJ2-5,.,TGTGCCAGTAGTATAGCGACAGGGACCCGGATACGGGAGACCCAGTACTTC,CASSIATGTRIRETQYF
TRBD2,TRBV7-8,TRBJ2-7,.,TGTGCCAGCAGCTTTACTAGCGGGGGCTTAACCTCCTACGAGCAGTACTTC,CASSFTSGGLTSYEQYF
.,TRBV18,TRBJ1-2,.,TGTGCCAGCTCCCAGCCCCAGGGGTGGTATAGCTATGGCTACACCTTC,CASSQPQGWYSYGYTF
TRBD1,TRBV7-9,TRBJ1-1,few,TGTGCCAGCAGCTTCGGACAGGGTTTACCTGAAGCTTTCTTT,CASSFGQGLPEAFF
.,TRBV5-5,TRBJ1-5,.,TGTGCCAGCAGCGCTAAGGGGGAGTTGTGGGGTCAGCCCCAGCATTTT,CASSAKGELWGQPQHF
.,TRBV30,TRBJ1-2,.,TGTTCCCACGGCGGGGAGGTTAACTATGGCTACACCTTC,CSHGGEVNYGYTF
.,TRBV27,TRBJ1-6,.,TGTGCCAGCAGTTTCAGCCGCGGGGGGCCCCTCCACTTT,CASSFSRGGPLHF
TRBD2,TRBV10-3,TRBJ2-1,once,TGTGCCATCAGTTTCGGACTAGGCGGATCCCAAGCTGAGCAGTTCTTC,CAISFGLGGSQAEQFF
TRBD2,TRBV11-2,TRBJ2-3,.,TGTGCCAGCAGCTTAGGCAATAGCGGGAGCACAGATACGCAGTATTTT,CASSLGNSGSTDTQYF
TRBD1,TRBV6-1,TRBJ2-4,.,TGTGCCAGCAGTGAACCGGGACAGGGGGCCAAAAACATTCAGTACTTC,CASSEPGQGAKNIQYF
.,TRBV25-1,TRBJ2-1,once,TGTGCCAGTGGGAGGCAAAGCTCCTACAATGAGCAGTTCTTC,CASGRQSSYNEQFF
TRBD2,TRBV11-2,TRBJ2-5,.,TGTGCCAGCAGCCCTCTAGCGGGAGCGGCGACCCAGTACTTC,CASSPLAGAATQYF
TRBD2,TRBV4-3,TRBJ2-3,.,TGCGCCAGCAGCCAAGATAGCGGGAGTCCAGTGGGGACAGATACGCAGTATTTT,CASSQDSGSPVGTDTQYF
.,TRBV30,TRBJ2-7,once,TGTGCCTGGAGTGTAGGAACAGGGTACGAGCAGTACTTC,CAWSVGTGYEQYF
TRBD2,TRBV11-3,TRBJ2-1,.,TGTGCCAGCAGCCCCCCGGGACTAGCGGGGAAGCAGTTCTTC,CASSPPGLAGKQFF
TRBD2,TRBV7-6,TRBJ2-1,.,TGTGCCAGCAGCCCAACTAGCGGGAGGAGGGGTGAGCAGTTCTTC,CASSPTSGRRGEQFF
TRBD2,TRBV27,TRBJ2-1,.,TGTGCCAGCACTCCTCGGGGGGTAGGCTCCTACAATGAGCAGTTCTTC,CASTPRGVGSYNEQFF